This section outlines one TCR beta chain sequence together with its context. Its antigen specificity is not known. Base qualities were left out, and no much larger clone turns up one base away. The data were taken from a study of OX40 agonist ivuxolimab in advanced cancers. With respect to the entire study: Ivuxolimab was a fully human IgG2 agonistic monoclonal antibody targeting the costimulatory receptor OX40 (CD134). Intravenous ivuxolimab was administered to patients every 2 weeks at six dose levels: 0.01, 0.1, 0.3, 1.5, 3 and 10 mg/kg. Of the approximately 54 patients in dose escalation, about 20 had hepatocellular carcinoma, about 15 had melanoma, 9 had renal cell carcinoma and 9 had head and neck cancer. A male proportion of nearly 85% and a mean age of about 60 years, ranging from 23 to 79, were recorded for the dose-escalation cohort. Patients were allowed to have had prior anti-PD-1, anti-PD-L1 or anti-CTLA-4 therapy, and 40% of the dose-escalation patients had previously received checkpoint inhibitors. Partial responses were achieved by three dose-escalation patients, of whom one had hepatocellular carcinoma and two had cutaneous melanoma. The point of sequencing TCRbeta in the periphery was to test whether ivuxolimab changed TCR sequence diversity and drove clonal T-cell expansion. The paper describes the monotherapy dose-escalation part (N = 52 patients) of the phase I trial of ivuxolimab. Here is what the overall study found, with its caveats: After ivuxolimab, expanded clones were on average more numerous among CD8+ T cells than among CD4+ T cells. Low levels of normalized T-cell clonal expansion were also shown by some nonresponding patients. At doses of 0.1 to 3.0 mg/kg, clonal expansion of both CD4+ and CD8+ T cells in blood was seen between baseline and week 6. In the 0.1-3.0 mg/kg groups, partial responders were among the patients with the lowest normalized peripheral clonal expansion, particularly in CD8+ T cells. Antigen specificity was not determined for the clonally expanded peripheral T cells.

From its cysteine to its phenylalanine, the CDR3 spans 16 amino acids. This entry keeps only the CDR3 DNA: 48 bases, framed from base 1. CDR1 LGHNA and CDR2 YNFKEQ are derived from the germline V gene. V is pared back by 1 base and J by 3 bases, with 13 bases lying between the germline termini. Patients with a history of autoimmune disease or receiving systemic immunosuppression were excluded from the trial. Peripheral blood for TCR sequencing was collected from all dose cohorts at baseline, on cycle 4 day 1, and on cycle 7 day 1. The samples were taken from a phase I, first-in-human, multicenter, open-label dose-escalation trial of ivuxolimab. Adults with locally advanced or metastatic head and neck squamous cell, hepatocellular, melanoma or renal cell carcinoma were enrolled in the trial. CD4+ and CD8+ T cells were sorted separately from peripheral blood before TCR sequencing. For sequencing of the TCRbeta CDR3 region, genomic DNA was extracted from the sorted cells. The immunoSEQ Assay was used to sequence the TCRbeta CDR3 regions. This is the immuneACCESS table as TCRdb keeps it, with only in-frame sequences that have V and J called. A part of the clones is gone; compared with another copy, unresolved V genes explain less than half, and the rest is unexplained. Across this sample there are 65,000 to 80,000 clones, with 80% to 95% seen only once. The top ten clones comprise approximately 11% of the sample.

Sample: CD4+ or CD8+ T cells sorted from blood, taken in a trial of the OX40 agonist ivuxolimab. The V and J genes are TRBV4-2 and TRBJ2-1; no D segment can be confidently identified. This clonotype was sampled from an adult with an advanced solid tumor such as melanoma, head and neck, liver or kidney cancer. Here is the DNA: TGTGCCAGCAGCCAAGGTGGAACAGATCTCTACAATGAGCAGTTCTTC. Its protein is CASSQGGTDLYNEQFF.